Listed here are 16 T cell receptor beta chains from one sample, sequenced in a study of cytomegalovirus exposure and HLA in healthy donors. The PCR employed 60 Vbeta primers together with 13 Jbeta primers. Repertoires were generated with immunoSEQ multiplex PCR, while TCRdb's copy carries only in-frame clones and drops some. The sample yields approximately 110,000 clones, roughly 83% seen once. Sequencing used PBMCs. The receptors derive from a woman in her late teens or twenties in good health and CMV-seropositive.

This chain joins TRBV6-5 and TRBJ1-1; 9 nucleotides agree with TRBD1. Germline V gene sequence: CDR1 MNHEY, CDR2 SVGAGI. The trim removed 6 bases at V and 7 bases at J, leaving 9 bases unmatched. This CDR3 has 14 amino acids. The CDR3, as DNA: TGTGCCAGCAGCCGAACAGGGGGCTCGGGTGAAGCTTTCTTT. Translation: CASSRTGGSGEAFF.

This chain connects TRBV9 to TRBJ2-4; 12 bases are a match to TRBD1. The CDR3 has 15 amino acids. J gave up 8 bases and V 3 bases, and 6 bases lay outside the gene matches. Looked up from germline, CDR1 is SGDLS and CDR2 is YYNGEE. CDR3 nucleotide sequence: TGTGCCAGCAGCGAGGGACAGGGGGCTGGAGACATTCAGTACTTC. This translates into CASSEGQGAGDIQYF.

This sequence joins TRBV28 and TRBJ2-3; D remains ambiguous. The CDR3 contains 15 residues. V lost 6 bases, J lost 2 bases, and 15 bases lay in between. Germline-derived CDR1 and CDR2 are MDHEN and SYDVKM. Here the CDR3 reads CASRASIANTDTQYF. In nucleotides, the CDR3 is TGTGCCAGCAGAGCATCTATAGCCAACACAGATACGCAGTATTTT. The entire variable domain, with the rest obtained from reference TRBV28 and TRBJ2-3, is as follows: DVKVTQSSRYLVKRTGEKVFLECVQDMDHENMFWYRQDPGLGLRLIYFSYDVKMKEKGDIPEGYSVSREKKERFSLILESASTNQTSMYLCASRASIANTDTQYFGPGTRLTVL.

The chain carries TRBV9 and TRBJ2-3; possible D gene TRBD2, 6 bases. CDR1 SGDLS and CDR2 YYNGEE come from the germline V gene. The CDR3 totals 13 residues. V lost 5 bases to trimming and J lost 6 bases, with 13 bases between them. The DNA of the CDR3 is TGTGCCAGCAGGAGACTAGAGGTGGATACGCAGTATTTT. Translation: CASRRLEVDTQYF.

This chain joins TRBV7-9 and TRBJ1-4; perhaps TRBD1 as D (6 bases). The ends were cut back, 2 bases at V and 8 bases at J, with 12 bases in the middle. This CDR3 is built from 14 residues. CDR1 and CDR2 from the germline V gene are SEHNR and FQNEAQ (reference sequence). DNA for the CDR3: TGTGCCAGCAGCTTAAGCAGGGGAGGGGAAAAACTGTTTTTT. Amino acids: CASSLSRGGEKLFF.

This clone has a handful of counts. The rearrangement uses TRBV27 and TRBJ1-3; possibly TRBD1 for D (5 bases). CDR1 is MNHEY and CDR2 is SMNVEV in the germline V gene (reference sequence). The CDR3 totals 16 residues. V gave up 2 bases and J gave up 0 bases, with 11 bases separating them. CDR3 sequence reads: CASSLKGVSSGNTIYF. Here the CDR3 DNA reads TGTGCCAGCAGTTTAAAAGGGGTGAGCTCTGGAAACACCATATATTTT.

J is TRBJ1-6 and V is TRBV4-1, with D possibly matching TRBD1 (6 bases). V was shortened by 4 bases and J by 8 bases, with 15 bases between the two germline ends. Germline CDR1 is MGHRA and CDR2 is YSYEKL. The CDR3 length is 15 residues. CDR3 coding DNA: TGCGCCAGCAGCCCAGAAGGGGGTAGGGATTCACCCCTCCACTTT. It yields the protein CASSPEGGRDSPLHF.

This chain uses TRBV5-4 with TRBJ2-7; the match to TRBD2 covers 8 bases. Looked up from germline, CDR1 is SGHNT and CDR2 is YYREEE (reference sequence). This CDR3 comprises 17 residues. Trimming at V came to 5 bases and at J to 0 bases, leaving 13 bases not matched to a gene. The DNA for the CDR3 is TGTGCCAGCAGTTTAGGGGGAGCGGGGGCCAGCTCCTACGAGCAGTACTTC. This encodes CASSLGGAGASSYEQYF.

Here the CDR3 DNA reads TGCGCCAGCAGCTTTATGACAGGGGGTGAGACTAATGAAAAACTGTTTTTT. Translation: CASSFMTGGETNEKLFF. The gene calls are TRBV5-1 and TRBJ1-4, with 9 bases matching TRBD1. Trimming at V came to 2 bases and at J to 2 bases, leaving 7 bases not matched to a gene. Germline V gene data show CDR1 as SGHRS and CDR2 as YFSETQ. The CDR3 has 17 residues.

The rearrangement uses TRBV5-1 and TRBJ2-5; possible D gene TRBD2, 6 bases. Germline V gene data show CDR1 as SGHRS and CDR2 as YFSETQ. Deletions cut 4 bases from V and 5 bases from J, with 15 bases between. CDR3 length equals 14 residues. CDR3 loop: CASSPSTSSETQYF. DNA for the CDR3: TGCGCCAGCAGCCCGTCGACTAGTTCCGAGACCCAGTACTTC.

The chain joins TRBV7-2 to TRBJ1-1, with D maybe TRBD1 (6 bases). This CDR3 has 14 residues. V was trimmed by 5 bases and J by 3 bases, leaving 13 bases between them. Germline CDR1 reads SGHTA; CDR2 reads FQGNSA. DNA of the CDR3: TGTGCCAGCAGCGCTAGGGGGAGCCACACTGAAGCTTTCTTT. It translates to CASSARGSHTEAFF.

CDR3 nucleotides: TGTGCCAGTAGTATAAGCCAGGTCGGAAACAATGAGCAGTTCTTC. Translating it yields CASSISQVGNNEQFF. The V and J genes are TRBV19 and TRBJ2-1; D uncertain. V dropped 2 bases and J dropped 5 bases, with 13 bases sitting between them. Germline lookup yields CDR1 LNHDA and CDR2 SQIVND (reference sequence). The CDR3 length is 15 residues.

In the case of this clone: Relative to the germline gene, one junction end is altered; a read error may explain this. This chain uses TRBV30 with TRBJ2-7, with 10 bases aligning to TRBD2. From germline, CDR1 is GTSNPN and CDR2 SVGIG (reference sequence). The CDR3 length is 12 residues. Written as DNA, the CDR3 is TGTGCCTGTTACCCCCCAGCGGGAGGGCCGGACTTC. Its protein product is CACYPPAGGPDF.

CDR3 protein: CASSLGGGLGSYEQYF. The CDR3 DNA follows: TGTGCCAGCAGTTTGGGTGGGGGGTTGGGGTCCTACGAGCAGTACTTC. The gene calls are TRBV28 and TRBJ2-7, with a weak D call TRBD2 (6 bases). This CDR3 has 16 amino acids. Germline V gene sequence: CDR1 MDHEN, CDR2 SYDVKM. V dropped 3 bases and J dropped 1 base, with 16 bases sitting between them.

A few counts support this clone. This chain links TRBV7-9 with TRBJ1-6; no reliable D call. The germline V and J ends were trimmed by 2 bases and 8 bases, with 7 bases remaining between them. This CDR3 is built from 13 residues. Looked up from germline, CDR1 is SEHNR and CDR2 is FQNEAQ (reference sequence). The CDR3 protein is CASSLSGDSPLHF. In DNA form, the CDR3 reads TGTGCCAGCAGCTTATCCGGGGATTCACCCCTCCACTTT.

V and J are TRBV21-1 and TRBJ2-5; the table's D call of TRBD1 was not tested on the DNA. TRBV21-1 is marked as a pseudogene. CDR3 length: 13 residues. The DNA for the CDR3 is TGTGCCCGATCGGTTACAGCTCAAGAGACCCAGTACTTC. This translates into CARSVTAQETQYF.